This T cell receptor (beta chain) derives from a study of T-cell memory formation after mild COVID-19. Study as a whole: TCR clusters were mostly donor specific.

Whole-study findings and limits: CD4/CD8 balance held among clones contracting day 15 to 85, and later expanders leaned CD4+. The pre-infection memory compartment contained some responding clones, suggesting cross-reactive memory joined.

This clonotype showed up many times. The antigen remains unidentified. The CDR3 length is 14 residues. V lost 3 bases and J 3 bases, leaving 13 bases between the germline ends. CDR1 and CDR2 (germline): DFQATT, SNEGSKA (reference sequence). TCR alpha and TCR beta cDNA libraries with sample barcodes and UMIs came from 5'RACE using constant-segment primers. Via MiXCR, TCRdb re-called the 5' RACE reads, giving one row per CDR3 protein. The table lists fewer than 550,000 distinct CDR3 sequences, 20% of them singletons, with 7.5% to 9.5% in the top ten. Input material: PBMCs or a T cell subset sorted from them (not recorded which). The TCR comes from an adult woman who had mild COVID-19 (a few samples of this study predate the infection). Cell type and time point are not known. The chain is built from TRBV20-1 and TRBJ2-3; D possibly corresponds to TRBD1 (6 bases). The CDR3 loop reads CSARDTRGTDTQYF. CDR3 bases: TGCAGTGCTAGGGATACGAGGGGGACAGATACGCAGTATTTT.